A few counts support the clone carrying this T cell receptor beta chain. The target antigen is unknown. One entry per CDR3 protein results from TCRdb running MiXCR on the RT-PCR reads. The sample has some 800,000 distinct CDR3 sequences, around 20% seen once; the top ten hold roughly 10%. This record comes from a study of response to subunit inactivated influenza vaccine. Study-level findings and limits: Every seasonal influenza vaccination brings in few new T cells, the authors suggested.

Trimming cost V 2 bases and J 6 bases, with 16 bases left between them. Germline-derived CDR1 and CDR2 are GTSNPN and SVGIG (reference sequence). The CDR3 contains 14 residues. The origin of this receptor is a man aged 45 to 65 who received an inactivated influenza vaccine. Specimen: PBMCs from blood, collected 5 days after vaccination. V usage is TRBV30 and J usage is TRBJ1-1, with D possibly being TRBD1 (6 bases). As DNA, the CDR3 is TGTGCCTGGAGTAGTAAGACAGGAGGAGCTGAAGCTTTCTTT. Translation gives CAWSSKTGGAEAFF. The full variable domain, in which reference TRBV30 and TRBJ1-1 provide the parts outside the CDR3, is SQTIHQWPATLVQPVGSPLSLECTVEGTSNPNLYWYRQAAGRGLQLLFYSVGIGQISSEVPQNLSASRPQDRQFILSSKKLLLSDSGFYLCAWSSKTGGAEAFFGQGTRLTVV.